A single sample is the source of the 27 T cell receptor beta chains below, sequenced in a study of cytomegalovirus exposure and HLA in healthy donors. Repertoires were generated with immunoSEQ multiplex PCR, while TCRdb's copy carries only in-frame clones and drops some. This table has 150,000 to 200,000 clones, about 83% appearing once. Source material: PBMCs. The receptor set was obtained from a woman under 30 in good health and CMV-seronegative.

This clone was counted a few times. The rearrangement links TRBV5-4 to TRBJ1-1, with D hard to call. CDR1 and CDR2 (germline): SGHNT, YYREEE (reference sequence). The CDR3 consists of 18 residues. V was clipped by 3 bases and J by 4 bases, with 25 bases between them. The chain's CDR3 is CASSYISVMTRSSTEAFF. CDR3 in DNA: TGTGCCAGCAGCTACATATCGGTCATGACGCGTTCTAGCACTGAAGCTTTCTTT. The full variable domain, completed using reference TRBV5-4 and TRBJ1-1, is ETGVTQSPTHLIKTRGQQVTLRCSSQSGHNTVSWYQQALGQGPQFIFQYYREEENGRGNFPPRFSGLQFPNYSSELNVNALELDDSALYLCASSYISVMTRSSTEAFFGQGTRLTVV.

The chain recombines TRBV25-1 with TRBJ1-4, with 7 nucleotides matching TRBD1. Germline values: CDR1 MGHDK, CDR2 SYGVNS. After removal of 7 bases from V and 4 bases from J, the junction contained 9 bases not matched to a gene. The CDR3 has 15 residues. The CDR3 DNA sequence: TGTGCCAGCACCGCGGGATGGGACAGTAATGAAAAACTGTTTTTT. Translation gives CASTAGWDSNEKLFF.

J is TRBJ1-1 and V is TRBV30, with D perhaps matching TRBD1 (5 bases). The CDR3 covers 13 residues. The V gene lost 7 bases and the J gene lost 4 bases, with 16 bases spanning the gap. Germline V gives CDR1 GTSNPN, CDR2 SVGIG (reference sequence). In nucleotides, the CDR3 is TGTGCCTATCCGGGACTTAGGCCCACTGAAGCTTTCTTT. Amino acid sequence: CAYPGLRPTEAFF.

This clone was seen only once. One end of the junction varies from germline; a read error may be responsible. This rearrangement joins TRBV5-4 to TRBJ2-2; maybe TRBD2 (6 bases). This CDR3 is built from 15 residues. Germline V CDR1 and CDR2: SGHNT, YYREEE (reference sequence). CDR3 DNA sequence: TGTGCTAGCAGCCGGGGGAGCGCGAACACCGGGGAGCTGTTTTTT. This sequence encodes CASSRGSANTGELFF.

The chain carries TRBV6-6 and TRBJ1-5; possible D gene TRBD1, 5 bases. Per the germline V gene, CDR1 is MNHNY and CDR2 is SVGAGI (reference sequence). Deletions cut 10 bases from V and 5 bases from J, with 12 bases between. The CDR3 runs to 12 residues. Written as DNA, the CDR3 is TGTGCCATCCAGGGCCAAGATCAGCCCCAGCATTTT. Its translation: CAIQGQDQPQHF.

The chain combines TRBV13 with TRBJ2-1; TRBD2 agrees at 10 bases. From germline, CDR1 is PRHDT and CDR2 FYEKMQ (reference sequence). Germline trimming cut 5 bases from V and 3 bases from J; bases unmatched to any gene: 10. The CDR3 length is 17 residues. Here the CDR3 reads CASSGGLARQIYNEQFF. The CDR3 nucleotides read TGTGCCAGCAGCGGGGGACTAGCGAGACAAATCTACAATGAGCAGTTCTTC.

V gene TRBV18 combines with J gene TRBJ2-1; D ambiguous. The CDR3 is made up of 16 amino acids. The germline CDR1 and CDR2 sequences are KGHSH and LQKENI. V lost 0 bases and J lost 1, with 10 bases in between. In DNA, the CDR3 is TGTGCCAGCTCACCACCGTTGTCGTTATCCTACAATGAGCAGTTCTTC. Encoded protein: CASSPPLSLSYNEQFF.

The chain combines TRBV27 with TRBJ2-7; 11 bases fit TRBD2. The CDR3 extends over 14 amino acids. Germline values: CDR1 MNHEY, CDR2 SMNVEV (reference sequence). V was clipped by 3 bases and J by 3 bases; unmatched bases: 1. CDR3 DNA: TGTGCCAGCAGTTTGGGACTAGCGGACTACGAGCAGTACTTC. Translating gives CASSLGLADYEQYF.

In its sample, this clone was seen a few times. The chain combines TRBV5-6 with TRBJ2-7; D may be TRBD1 (5 bases). This CDR3 comprises 11 residues. Germline loops: CDR1 SGHDT, CDR2 YYEEEE. V was trimmed by 4 bases and J by 4 bases, leaving 6 bases between them. The CDR3 sequence: CASSRGYEQYF. DNA of the CDR3: TGTGCCAGCAGCAGGGGTTACGAGCAGTACTTC. Complete variable domain (other parts from reference TRBV5-6 and TRBJ2-7): DAGVTQSPTHLIKTRGQQVTLRCSPKSGHDTVSWYQQALGQGPQFIFQYYEEEERQRGNFPDRFSGHQFPNYSSELNVNALLLGDSALYLCASSRGYEQYFGPGTRLTVT.

This clone was seen only once. The chain couples TRBV9 to TRBJ2-3, with 9 bases fitting TRBD1. This CDR3 comprises 20 residues. With 2 bases clipped from V and 0 bases from J, the junction kept 16 bases outside the gene matches. Germline V lookup: CDR1 SGDLS, CDR2 YYNGEE. The CDR3 loop reads CASSVSGLGQGSPSTDTQYF. Written as DNA, the CDR3 is TGTGCCAGCAGCGTCTCCGGTTTGGGACAGGGTTCTCCTAGCACAGATACGCAGTATTTT.

The V gene is TRBV30, the J gene TRBJ2-6; D gene ambiguous. The germline CDR1 and CDR2 sequences are GTSNPN and SVGIG (reference sequence). The CDR3 is 14 amino acids. The CDR3 bases are TGTGCGTCTGGAGTTGGATCTGGGGCCAACGTCCTGACTTTC. Its translation: CASGVGSGANVLTF.

The chain carries TRBV5-8 and TRBJ2-5, with 8 bases matching TRBD2. V shed 2 bases and J 5 bases; nucleotides not matched to a gene: 5. The CDR3 consists of 14 residues. CDR1 SGHTS and CDR2 YDEGEE come from the germline V gene. This CDR3 reads CASSFRGGRETQYF. The CDR3 bases are TGTGCCAGCAGCTTCCGGGGGGGCCGGGAGACCCAGTACTTC.

V and J are TRBV7-8 and TRBJ1-5; possible D gene TRBD1, 6 bases. This CDR3 is built from 15 residues. Germline loops: CDR1 SGHVS, CDR2 FQNEAQ. Trimming removed 1 base from V and 4 bases from J, with 11 bases in between. CDR3 region: CASSLDRAVNQPQHF. Written as DNA, the CDR3 is TGTGCCAGCAGCTTAGACAGGGCCGTTAATCAGCCCCAGCATTTT.

The CDR3 coding sequence is TGTGCCAGCAGCATAGGGTATACAGGGGGCGAAGAGACCCAGTACTTC. Translation: CASSIGYTGGEETQYF. The rearrangement joins TRBV27 to TRBJ2-5, with TRBD1 identical over 9 bases. Germline trimming cut 6 bases from V and 3 bases from J; bases unmatched to any gene: 11. The CDR3 loop spans 16 amino acids. In germline, CDR1 is MNHEY, CDR2 SMNVEV (reference sequence).

The chain uses TRBV6-1 and TRBJ1-4, with 7 positions matching TRBD1. Germline CDR1 and CDR2: MNHNS and SASEGT. The V and J ends lost 0 bases and 6 bases, in that order; junction bases with no gene match: 4. CDR3 length: 15 residues. The CDR3 protein is CASSEATGQYEKLFF. The CDR3, as DNA: TGTGCCAGCAGTGAAGCGACAGGGCAGTATGAAAAACTGTTTTTT.

CDR3 residues: CASSGSRGGRAFGDGELFF. The CDR3 DNA reads TGTGCCAGCAGTGGCTCCCGGGGGGGGAGGGCCTTTGGTGACGGGGAGCTGTTTTTT. The chain joins TRBV6-4 to TRBJ2-2; TRBD2 aligns across 8 bases. V lost 4 bases and J lost 7; bases outside the gene matches: 20. The CDR3 runs 19 residues. Germline assignment: CDR1 MRHNA and CDR2 SNTAGT.

The chain recombines TRBV4-1 with TRBJ2-2; D perhaps matches TRBD1 (5 bases). The CDR3 contains 16 residues. CDR1 and CDR2 from the germline V gene are MGHRA and YSYEKL. V lost 7 bases and J 3 bases, leaving 18 bases between the germline ends. DNA for the CDR3: TGCGCCAGCACCCATTTCAGGGTATTAGACACCGGGGAGCTGTTTTTT. Protein product: CASTHFRVLDTGELFF.

This clone was counted once. This rearrangement joins TRBV19 to TRBJ2-2; tentative D call: TRBD1 (5 bases). The V gene's germline CDR1 is LNHDA and CDR2 SQIVND (reference sequence). With 2 bases removed from V and 7 bases from J, the gap between germline ends came to 11 bases. This CDR3 comprises 14 residues. The CDR3 reads CASSISGYVGELFF. CDR3 nucleotides: TGTGCCAGTAGTATATCAGGGTACGTCGGGGAGCTGTTTTTT.

The J gene is TRBJ1-6, the V gene TRBV4-2; perhaps TRBD1 as D (5 bases). Germline V gives CDR1 LGHNA, CDR2 YNFKEQ. Trimming stripped 3 bases from V and 8 bases from J, with 8 bases between. The CDR3 contains 13 residues. This CDR3 reads CASSQTVYSPLHF. Written as DNA, the CDR3 is TGTGCCAGCAGCCAGACAGTTTATTCACCCCTCCACTTT.

The CDR3 nucleotides are TGTGCCTGGAGTCCAACAGGGGGTTCACCCCTCCACTTT. Its protein is CAWSPTGGSPLHF. This chain links TRBV30 with TRBJ1-6; 8 nucleotides agree with TRBD1. J gave up 9 bases and V 2 bases, and 3 bases lay outside the gene matches. Germline V gene data show CDR1 as GTSNPN and CDR2 as SVGIG (reference sequence). The CDR3 length is 13 residues. Filled out from reference TRBV30 and TRBJ1-6, the complete variable domain reads SQTIHQWPATLVQPVGSPLSLECTVEGTSNPNLYWYRQAAGRGLQLLFYSVGIGQISSEVPQNLSASRPQDRQFILSSKKLLLSDSGFYLCAWSPTGGSPLHFGNGTRLTVT.

The chain couples TRBV4-1 to TRBJ2-7, with 7 bases that match TRBD1. V shed 11 bases and J 3 bases; nucleotides not matched to a gene: 10. The CDR3 is made up of 13 amino acids. Germline V CDR1 and CDR2: MGHRA, YSYEKL. The CDR3 DNA follows: TGCGCCGGATCCAGGGACAGAGGCTACGAGCAGTACTTC. It specifies CAGSRDRGYEQYF.

The V and J genes are TRBV4-1 and TRBJ1-2; 8 positions agree with TRBD1. The CDR3 spans 14 residues. The germline gives CDR1 MGHRA, CDR2 YSYEKL. The junction had 5 bases not matched to a gene; V was cut back by 0 bases and J by 8 bases. Here the CDR3 reads CASSQEDRVGGYTF. Written as DNA, the CDR3 is TGCGCCAGCAGCCAAGAGGACAGGGTGGGGGGCTACACCTTC.

The rearrangement links TRBV6-1 to TRBJ1-2; D gene ambiguous. The length of the CDR3 is 14 residues. Germline V gene sequence: CDR1 MNHNS, CDR2 SASEGT. The germline V and J ends were trimmed by 3 bases and 4 bases, with 12 bases remaining between them. DNA of the CDR3: TGTGCCAGCAGTGATCAACGGGATATCTATGGCTACACCTTC. It translates to CASSDQRDIYGYTF.

This clone has a single count. The sample holds other DNA sequences that translate to the same CDR3. The rearrangement joins TRBV4-2 to TRBJ2-7; no clear D. The CDR3 length is 13 residues. The germline CDR1 and CDR2 sequences are LGHNA and YNFKEQ. V was pared by 0 bases and J by 2 bases, with 5 bases between. The DNA of the CDR3 is TGTGCCAGCAGCCAAGAACGGGCCTACGAGCAGTACTTC. This encodes CASSQERAYEQYF.

The chain has TRBV11-2 and TRBJ1-2, with D maybe TRBD1 (5 bases). Germline V gene sequence: CDR1 SGHAT, CDR2 FQNNGV. Trimming removed 0 bases at V and 4 bases at J, with 9 bases between. The CDR3 contains 14 residues. The CDR3 bases are TGTGCCAGCAGCTTAGATCAGGGCCCCTATGGCTACACCTTC. Translating gives CASSLDQGPYGYTF.

Turning to this clone: Other DNA sequences in the sample encode the same CDR3. The rearrangement joins TRBV29-1 to TRBJ1-5; 11 nucleotides line up with TRBD1. The CDR3 extends over 13 amino acids. The trim removed 6 bases at V and 4 bases at J, leaving 2 bases unmatched. Germline CDR1 SQVTM, CDR2 ANQGSEA. The CDR3 loop reads CSVGTGGNQPQHF. The CDR3 DNA reads TGCAGCGTCGGGACAGGGGGTAATCAGCCCCAGCATTTT.

The chain is built from TRBV30 and TRBJ2-7; unclear D gene. Germline V gives CDR1 GTSNPN, CDR2 SVGIG (reference sequence). The CDR3 runs to 10 residues. Trimming left V 2 bases short and J 3 bases short, with 2 bases between. CDR3 loop: CAWSLYEQYF. The CDR3 DNA reads TGTGCCTGGAGTCTCTACGAGCAGTACTTC.